This is a list of T cell receptor beta chains from one sample in a study of blood T cell repertoires in COVID-19. The table came from immunoSEQ multiplex PCR; TCRdb's copy has only in-frame clones and leaves some out. The repertoire holds over 250,000 clones, with approximately 85% as singletons. The specimen was peripheral blood. The source of these receptors is a woman aged 70-85 years with acute or convalescent COVID-19. CDR3s include the opening cysteine and the closing phenylalanine or tryptophan. Each record gives: D gene, clone size, J gene, V gene, CDR3 DNA, CDR3 protein. D genes are given only for firm matches. Only part of the rows carry a size: once, few, many, or a class if the clone is expanded.

>TRBD2|.|TRBJ2-1|TRBV19
TGTGCCAGTAGTGGGACTAGCGGGTGGAGGTATGAGCAGTTCTTC
CASSGTSGWRYEQFF
>.|.|TRBJ2-3|TRBV4-1
TGCGCCAGCAGCCAACAAGAGTGGGGCCGGGATACGCAGTATTTT
CASSQQEWGRDTQYF
>.|.|TRBJ1-3|TRBV5-1
TGCGCCAGCAGCTTAGGGGGGGCTGGAAACACCATATATTTT
CASSLGGAGNTIYF
>.|once|TRBJ2-5|TRBV7-9
TGTGCCAGCAGCCGCCTGAGGACCTACAGGGTTGAAGGGGAGACCCAGTACTTC
CASSRLRTYRVEGETQYF
>.|.|TRBJ1-5|TRBV5-6
TGTGCCAGCAGCTTGTTAACGGACAGCGTCAATCAGCCCCAGCATTTT
CASSLLTDSVNQPQHF
>TRBD1|.|TRBJ2-7|TRBV5-1
TGCGCCAGCATGGGCACAGGGGGTTACGAGCAGTACTTC
CASMGTGGYEQYF
>.|once|TRBJ1-1|TRBV6-5
TGTGCCAGCAGAACAACAGTGAACACTGAAGCTTTCTTT
CASRTTVNTEAFF
>TRBD1|.|TRBJ2-2|TRBV19
TGTGCCAGTAGGCCTCTAAGGGGACAGGGAACCGGGGAGCTGTTTTTT
CASRPLRGQGTGELFF
>.|.|TRBJ1-1|TRBV7-9
TGTGCCAGCAGCTTAGCGCCAAGGAGGTACCGGAGTACTGAAGCTTTCTTT
CASSLAPRRYRSTEAFF
>TRBD2|.|TRBJ2-3|TRBV7-3
TGTGCCAGCAGCTTGTCAGCGGGGGGCACAGATACGCAGTATTTT
CASSLSAGGTDTQYF
>TRBD1|.|TRBJ1-6|TRBV7-6
TGTGCCAGCAGTCTACAGGGGCGGGTCGGAAATTCACCCCTCCACTTT
CASSLQGRVGNSPLHF
>.|.|TRBJ2-7|TRBV4-2
TGTGCCAGCAGCCGTGGACTGGCGGGGTACGAGCAGTACTTC
CASSRGLAGYEQYF
>TRBD2|.|TRBJ2-3|TRBV11-3
TGTGCCAGCAGCAGGGTAGCGGGGGGCTACACAGATACGCAGTATTTT
CASSRVAGGYTDTQYF
>TRBD1|.|TRBJ1-1|TRBV6-5
TGTGCCAGCAGGCCGGGACAGGAAGCTTTCTTT
CASRPGQEAFF
>TRBD1|once|TRBJ1-1|TRBV7-3
TGTGCCAGCAGCTTAGGAGCCGGGACAGAGGTCTCGTACACTGAAGCTTTCTTT
CASSLGAGTEVSYTEAFF
>.|few|TRBJ1-1|TRBV10-3
TGTGCCATCAGGGGATTAGGACAGATGAACACTGAAGCTTTCTTT
CAIRGLGQMNTEAFF
>TRBD2|once|TRBJ2-5|TRBV5-4
TGTGCCAGCAGCAGTAGACTAGCGGGGGGGCCAGAGACCCAGTACTTC
CASSSRLAGGPETQYF
>.|few|TRBJ2-6|TRBV2
TGTGCCAGCAGTGTTCGTTCTGGGGCCAACGTCCTGACTTTC
CASSVRSGANVLTF
>TRBD1|few|TRBJ1-1|TRBV4-1
TGCGCCAGCAGCCCATTCGGACAGGGAGGTACTGAAGCTTTCTTT
CASSPFGQGGTEAFF
>TRBD2|.|TRBJ2-7|TRBV28
TGTGCCACCGAGACTAGCGGGAAATACGAGCAGTACTTC
CATETSGKYEQYF
>.|.|TRBJ1-1|TRBV6-5
TGTGCCAGTGAGGTGGGGGCGGGCGCTGAAGCTTTCTTT
CASEVGAGAEAFF
>.|many|TRBJ1-1|TRBV5-1
TGCGCCAGCAGCTTGGAGATGGGGAGGTCTGAAGCTTTCTTT
CASSLEMGRSEAFF
>TRBD1|.|TRBJ1-2|TRBV10-3
TGTGCCATCAATGACGGGGCAGGGGGTCTCGGCTACACCTTC
CAINDGAGGLGYTF
>TRBD1|.|TRBJ2-1|TRBV3-1/TRBV3-2
TGTGCCAGCAGCCTCCGGGACAGCTACAATGAGCAGTTCTTC
CASSLRDSYNEQFF
>TRBD1|.|TRBJ2-5|TRBV18
TGTGCCAGCTCCCCCGGACAGGCGGAGACCCAGTACTTC
CASSPGQAETQYF